This T cell receptor beta chain was retrieved from a study of T-cell reconstitution after alpha-beta-depleted transplantation in children. Germline CDR1 and CDR2: SGHAT and FQNNGV. The CDR3 consists of 16 residues. Trimming removed 4 bases from V and 0 bases from J; junction bases left unmatched: 7. Study-level results: There were reportedly several hundred expanded graft clones from which alpha-beta T cells came about two months after transplant. Certain patients had high TCRbeta diversity at day 60, and it came from recipient T cells and thymic progenitors that survived. Counts and diversity of T cells one year after transplant came mostly from newly produced T cells.

Preparation of the TCRbeta library involved a method that used unique molecular identifiers. TCRdb re-analysed the PCR reads in MiXCR, keeping a single row per CDR3 protein. The sample has 250,000 to 400,000 distinct CDR3 sequences, roughly 25% seen once. This clonotype showed up just a few times. What it binds is unknown. This material consisted of PBMCs, mostly from graft donor cells, taken 180 days after TCRalphabeta/CD19-depleted stem cell transplant. The chain carries TRBV11-2 and TRBJ2-3, with TRBD1 matching over 7 bases. This TCR came from a male patient aged 5 to 17 who had a stem cell transplant for acute lymphoblastic leukemia, so the T cells may come from the graft donor. In nucleotides, the CDR3 is TGTGCCAGCAGCTGGCCGCACAGGGGAAGCACAGATACGCAGTATTTT. Translation gives CASSWPHRGSTDTQYF.